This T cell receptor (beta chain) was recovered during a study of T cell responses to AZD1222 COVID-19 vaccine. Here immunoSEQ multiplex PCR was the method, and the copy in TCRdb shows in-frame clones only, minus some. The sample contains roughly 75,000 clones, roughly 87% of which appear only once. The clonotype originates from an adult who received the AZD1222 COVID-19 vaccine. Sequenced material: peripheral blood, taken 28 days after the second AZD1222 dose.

The CDR3: CASSLNIGARTGNTEAFF. CDR3 sequence (DNA): TGTGCCAGCAGCTTAAATATCGGGGCCCGAACGGGCAACACTGAAGCTTTCTTT. V gene TRBV7-3 combines with J gene TRBJ1-1, with D perhaps matching TRBD1 (5 bases). Per germline, CDR1 SGHTA and CDR2 FQGTGA. This CDR3 is built from 18 residues. With 1 base removed from V and 2 bases from J, the gap between germline ends came to 20 bases.